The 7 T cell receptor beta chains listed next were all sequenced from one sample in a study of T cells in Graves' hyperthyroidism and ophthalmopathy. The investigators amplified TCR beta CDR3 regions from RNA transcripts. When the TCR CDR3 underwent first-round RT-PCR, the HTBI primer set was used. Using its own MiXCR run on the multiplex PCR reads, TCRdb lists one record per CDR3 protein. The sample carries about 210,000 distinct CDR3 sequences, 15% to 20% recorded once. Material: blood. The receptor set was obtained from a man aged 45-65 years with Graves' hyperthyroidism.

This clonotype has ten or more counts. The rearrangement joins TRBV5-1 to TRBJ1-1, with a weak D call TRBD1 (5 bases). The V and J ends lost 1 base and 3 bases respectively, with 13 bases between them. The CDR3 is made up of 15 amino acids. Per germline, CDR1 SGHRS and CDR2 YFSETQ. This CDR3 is CASSLSGPWDTEAFF. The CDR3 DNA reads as TGCGCCAGCAGCTTGTCGGGACCCTGGGACACTGAAGCTTTCTTT.

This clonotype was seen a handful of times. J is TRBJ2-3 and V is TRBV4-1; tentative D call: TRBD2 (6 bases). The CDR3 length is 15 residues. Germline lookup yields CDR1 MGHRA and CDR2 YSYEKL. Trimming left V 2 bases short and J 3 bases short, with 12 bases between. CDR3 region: CASSQLADRTDTQYF. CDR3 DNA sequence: TGCGCCAGCAGCCAATTAGCGGATAGAACAGATACGCAGTATTTT.

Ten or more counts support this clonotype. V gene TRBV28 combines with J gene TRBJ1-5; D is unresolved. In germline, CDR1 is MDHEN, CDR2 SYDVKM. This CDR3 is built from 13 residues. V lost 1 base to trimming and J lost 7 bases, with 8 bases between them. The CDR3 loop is CASSLLGEQPQHF. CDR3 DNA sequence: TGTGCCAGCAGTTTATTGGGAGAACAGCCCCAGCATTTT.

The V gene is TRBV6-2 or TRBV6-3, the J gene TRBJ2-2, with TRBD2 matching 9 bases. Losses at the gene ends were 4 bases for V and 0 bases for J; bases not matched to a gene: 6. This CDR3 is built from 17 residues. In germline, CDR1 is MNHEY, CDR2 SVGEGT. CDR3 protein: CASSWLAGFANTGELFF. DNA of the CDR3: TGTGCCAGCAGTTGGCTAGCGGGGTTCGCGAACACCGGGGAGCTGTTTTTT.

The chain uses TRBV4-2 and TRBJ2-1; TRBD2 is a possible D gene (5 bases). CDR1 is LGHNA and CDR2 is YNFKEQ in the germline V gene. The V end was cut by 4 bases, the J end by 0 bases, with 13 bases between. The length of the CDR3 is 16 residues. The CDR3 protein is CASSLYLTSSYNEQFF. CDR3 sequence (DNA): TGTGCCAGCAGCCTATATCTAACTAGCTCCTACAATGAGCAGTTCTTC.

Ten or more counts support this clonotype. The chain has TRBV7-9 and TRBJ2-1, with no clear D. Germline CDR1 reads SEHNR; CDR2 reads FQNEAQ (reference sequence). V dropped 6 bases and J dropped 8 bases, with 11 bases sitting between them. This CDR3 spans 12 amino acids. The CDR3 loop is CASRMEGDEQFF. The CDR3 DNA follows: TGTGCCAGCAGAATGGAAGGAGATGAGCAGTTCTTC.

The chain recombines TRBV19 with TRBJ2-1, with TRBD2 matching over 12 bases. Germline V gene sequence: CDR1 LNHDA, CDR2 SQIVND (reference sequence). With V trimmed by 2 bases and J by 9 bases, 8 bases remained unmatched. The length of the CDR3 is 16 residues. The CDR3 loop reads CASSIPSGRAYSEQFF. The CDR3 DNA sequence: TGTGCCAGTAGTATACCTAGCGGGAGGGCCTATAGTGAGCAGTTCTTC. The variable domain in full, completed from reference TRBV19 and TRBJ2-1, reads DGGITQSPKYLFRKEGQNVTLSCEQNLNHDAMYWYRQDPGQGLRLIYYSQIVNDFQKGDIAEGYSVSREKKESFPLTVTSAQKNPTAFYLCASSIPSGRAYSEQFFGPGTRLTVL.